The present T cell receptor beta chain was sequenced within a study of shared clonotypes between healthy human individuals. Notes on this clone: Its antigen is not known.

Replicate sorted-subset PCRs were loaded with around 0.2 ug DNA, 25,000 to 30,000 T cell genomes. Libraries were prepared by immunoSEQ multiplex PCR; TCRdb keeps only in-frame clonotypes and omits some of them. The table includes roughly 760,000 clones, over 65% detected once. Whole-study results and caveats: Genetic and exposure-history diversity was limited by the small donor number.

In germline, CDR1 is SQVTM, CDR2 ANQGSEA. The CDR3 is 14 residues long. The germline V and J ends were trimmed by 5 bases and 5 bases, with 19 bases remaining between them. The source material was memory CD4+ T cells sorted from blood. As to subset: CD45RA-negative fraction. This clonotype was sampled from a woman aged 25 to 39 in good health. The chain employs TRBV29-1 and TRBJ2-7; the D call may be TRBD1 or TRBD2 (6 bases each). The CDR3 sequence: CSVSGARFPDEQYF. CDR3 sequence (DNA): TGCAGCGTTTCGGGGGCCCGGTTTCCGGACGAGCAGTACTTC.